These 29 T cell receptor beta chains were all obtained from the same sample, sequenced in a study of blood T cell repertoires in COVID-19. Libraries were prepared by immunoSEQ multiplex PCR; TCRdb keeps only in-frame clonotypes and omits some of them. The table records approximately 160,000 clones, 84% of them present only once. Source material: peripheral blood. The receptors originated from a woman aged 80 or over with acute or convalescent COVID-19.

The chain couples TRBV5-1 to TRBJ2-3, with TRBD1 matching 10 bases. V lost 4 bases to trimming and J lost 5 bases; unmatched junction nucleotides: 7. The germline CDR1 and CDR2 sequences are SGHRS and YFSETQ. The CDR3 has 15 amino acids. The CDR3 reads CASSAGDRGRDTQYF. CDR3 nucleotide sequence: TGCGCCAGCAGCGCGGGAGACAGGGGGCGAGATACGCAGTATTTT.

This clone occurred a few times. The rearrangement links TRBV2 to TRBJ1-3; D remains unclear. This CDR3 spans 14 amino acids. Germline V gives CDR1 SNHLY, CDR2 FYNNEI. V lost 1 base and J 0 bases, leaving 4 bases between the germline ends. CDR3 region: CASSEDSSGNTIYF. For the CDR3, the DNA is TGTGCCAGCAGTGAAGACAGCTCTGGAAACACCATATATTTT.

The chain recombines TRBV5-1 with TRBJ2-1; 9 nucleotides align to TRBD2. V trimming: 4 bases; J trimming: 5 bases; junction bases outside the gene matches: 7. CDR1 is SGHRS, CDR2 YFSETQ, per germline. This CDR3 spans 15 amino acids. CDR3 nucleotides: TGCGCCAGCAGCCGACTAGCGGCTTTTGACAATGAGCAGTTCTTC. Amino acids: CASSRLAAFDNEQFF.

The J gene is TRBJ1-2, the V gene TRBV7-9; 11 bases line up with TRBD1. V was pared by 0 bases and J by 4 bases, with 7 bases of the junction left unmatched. Germline CDR1 is SEHNR and CDR2 is FQNEAQ (reference sequence). The CDR3 runs 17 residues. Here the CDR3 DNA reads TGTGCCAGCAGCTTAGCCGGGACAGGGGGTATCGGCTATGGCTACACCTTC. Translated, it gives CASSLAGTGGIGYGYTF.

This clone was seen only once. V usage is TRBV10-3 and J usage is TRBJ1-6; 7 nucleotides line up with TRBD1. The CDR3 has 17 residues. The trim removed 0 bases at V and 6 bases at J, leaving 8 bases unmatched. Germline-derived CDR1 and CDR2 are ENHRY and SYGVKD. This CDR3 is CAISESGQARANSPLHF. The CDR3 DNA reads TGTGCCATCAGTGAGTCTGGACAGGCCCGGGCTAATTCACCCCTCCACTTT.

V is TRBV18 and J is TRBJ2-2; TRBD2 matches 7 bases. The CDR3 extends over 14 amino acids. Germline CDR1 and CDR2: KGHSH and LQKENI. V lost 4 bases, J lost 5 bases, and 4 bases stayed unmatched. The CDR3 DNA sequence: TGTGCCAGCTCACGGGACTACAGGACCGGGGAGCTGTTTTTT. Its protein product is CASSRDYRTGELFF.

The CDR3: CASSTDRGIGGYTF. CDR3 bases: TGTGCCAGCAGTACGGACAGGGGCATCGGAGGCTACACCTTC. This chain links TRBV5-8 with TRBJ1-2, with 9 bases identical to TRBD1. V lost 5 bases to trimming and J lost 8 bases; unmatched junction nucleotides: 10. Germline CDR1 and CDR2: SGHTS and YDEGEE. There are 14 residues in the CDR3.

A few counts support this clone. The J gene is TRBJ1-4, the V gene TRBV4-2; 10 positions agree with TRBD1. Unmatched junction bases numbered 14, after V lost 4 bases and J lost 0 bases. Looked up from germline, CDR1 is LGHNA and CDR2 is YNFKEQ. This CDR3 comprises 20 residues. The CDR3 DNA reads TGTGCCAGCAGCCGCTACCCCCAGACAGGGGGCCACGCAACTAATGAAAAACTGTTTTTT. It codes for CASSRYPQTGGHATNEKLFF.

The V and J genes are TRBV20-1 and TRBJ2-5, with D tentatively TRBD1 (6 bases). Germline CDR1 DFQATT, CDR2 SNEGSKA (reference sequence). Deletions cut 3 bases from V and 4 bases from J, with 15 bases between. There are 14 residues in the CDR3. The CDR3 sequence is CSASPQGLRETQYF. Here the CDR3 DNA reads TGCAGTGCTAGTCCTCAGGGGCTAAGAGAGACCCAGTACTTC.

This sequence joins TRBV9 and TRBJ2-3; 12 bases map to TRBD2. Unmatched junction bases numbered 7, after V lost 0 bases and J lost 2 bases. CDR1 is SGDLS and CDR2 is YYNGEE in the germline V gene. The CDR3 has 18 amino acids. CDR3 amino acids: CASSVAGASGGVTDTQYF. The CDR3 DNA sequence: TGTGCCAGCAGCGTAGCAGGTGCTAGCGGGGGGGTCACAGATACGCAGTATTTT.

The gene calls are TRBV27 and TRBJ2-7; no reliable D call. V lost 4 bases, J lost 7 bases, and 20 bases lay in between. Germline values: CDR1 MNHEY, CDR2 SMNVEV (reference sequence). The CDR3 sequence is 15 residues long. The CDR3 DNA is TGTGCCAGCAGTTCCCTTGCGGCCCCTACTGGAGAGCAGTACTTC. Protein sequence: CASSSLAAPTGEQYF.

This clone was seen just once. This chain uses TRBV27 with TRBJ2-2; 8 bases align to TRBD2. This CDR3 has 14 amino acids. Germline loops: CDR1 MNHEY, CDR2 SMNVEV (reference sequence). V lost 3 bases and J lost 8; bases outside the gene matches: 5. The CDR3 spells CASSFMASGGELFF. CDR3 nucleotide sequence: TGTGCCAGCAGTTTCATGGCTAGCGGGGGGGAGCTGTTTTTT.

This clone appeared a few times. This rearrangement joins TRBV29-1 to TRBJ2-7; TRBD1 is a possible D gene (6 bases). CDR3 length: 12 residues. Germline CDR1 SQVTM, CDR2 ANQGSEA. Between the trimmed V and J ends, which lost 7 bases and 6 bases, there was a span of 16 bases. Written as DNA, the CDR3 is TGCAGCGCACTAACAGGGATGGGCGAGCAGTACTTC. This gives the protein CSALTGMGEQYF.

Here the CDR3 DNA reads TGTGCCAGCACGGAGGGAGGTGGCTATGGCTACACCTTC. This translates into CASTEGGGYGYTF. The V and J genes are TRBV28 and TRBJ1-2; D gene ambiguous. Germline assignment: CDR1 MDHEN and CDR2 SYDVKM. V was trimmed by 7 bases and J by 4 bases, leaving 13 bases between them. This CDR3 comprises 13 residues.

This clone was picked up one time. V gene TRBV6-5 combines with J gene TRBJ2-2; 7 positions agree with TRBD1. Germline V gene sequence: CDR1 MNHEY, CDR2 SVGAGI. V shed 0 bases, J shed 4 bases, and the junction held 2 bases outside the gene matches. This CDR3 is built from 15 residues. The CDR3 loop is CASSYSGTVTGELFF. The CDR3 nucleotides are TGTGCCAGCAGTTACTCCGGGACAGTCACCGGGGAGCTGTTTTTT.

The chain joins TRBV11-3 to TRBJ2-3; 10 bases map to TRBD2. The J segment lost 5 bases and the V segment lost 1 base, leaving 6 bases of the junction unmatched. Germline V gene lookup returns CDR1 SGHNT and CDR2 YENEEA. The CDR3 covers 16 residues. Here the CDR3 reads CASSLGTSGTLDTQYF. In DNA form, the CDR3 reads TGTGCCAGCAGCTTAGGTACTAGCGGGACCTTAGATACGCAGTATTTT.

V gene TRBV3-1 (or the pseudogene TRBV3-2) combines with J gene TRBJ2-5; D might be TRBD2 (7 bases). The CDR3 has 15 residues. Germline V gene data show CDR1 as LGHDT and CDR2 as YNNKEL (reference sequence). Trimming stripped 1 base from V and 5 bases from J, with 14 bases between. The CDR3 sequence is CASSQGQVGGETQYF. The CDR3 DNA sequence: TGTGCCAGCAGCCAAGGACAGGTGGGGGGGGAGACCCAGTACTTC.

The CDR3: CASRRQGVGELFF. CDR3 coding DNA: TGTGCCAGTAGGCGACAGGGGGTCGGGGAGCTGTTTTTT. The genes are TRBV19 and TRBJ2-2; 9 bases match TRBD1. J lost 7 bases, V lost 6 bases, and 3 bases had no gene match. This CDR3 is 13 amino acids long. Germline CDR1 reads LNHDA; CDR2 reads SQIVND (reference sequence).

The rearrangement joins TRBV5-1 to TRBJ1-2; maybe TRBD1 (5 bases). This CDR3 is built from 15 residues. The V gene lost 0 bases and the J gene lost 1 base, with 10 bases spanning the gap. Germline V gene lookup returns CDR1 SGHRS and CDR2 YFSETQ. The CDR3 DNA sequence: TGCGCCAGCAGCTTGGTCCCGGGGGGTAACTATGGCTACACCTTC. Amino acids: CASSLVPGGNYGYTF.

The chain links TRBV28 to TRBJ1-4, with TRBD1 as a possible D gene (5 bases). CDR3 size: 15 residues. Trimming left V 3 bases short and J 6 bases short, with 14 bases between. Germline CDR1 reads MDHEN; CDR2 reads SYDVKM. In DNA, the CDR3 is TGTGCCAGCAGTTTTCCAAGGGGATCGCATGAAAAACTGTTTTTT. Protein: CASSFPRGSHEKLFF.

The chain employs TRBV18 and TRBJ2-7; D call uncertain. CDR1 KGHSH and CDR2 LQKENI come from the germline V gene. V was pared by 5 bases and J by 4 bases, with 6 bases between. The CDR3 sequence is 11 residues long. In DNA form, the CDR3 reads TGTGCCAGCTCATCTCAGTACGAGCAGTACTTC. It encodes CASSSQYEQYF.

The chain couples TRBV29-1 to TRBJ1-2; D not certain. Germline V gene data show CDR1 as SQVTM and CDR2 as ANQGSEA. V dropped 6 bases and J dropped 0 bases, with 14 bases sitting between them. This CDR3 comprises 14 residues. The DNA for the CDR3 is TGCAGCGTCGCCCCTAGGACTGCTAACTATGGCTACACCTTC. Encoded protein: CSVAPRTANYGYTF. Filled out from reference TRBV29-1 and TRBJ1-2, the complete variable domain reads SAVISQKPSRDICQRGTSLTIQCQVDSQVTMMFWYRQQPGQSLTLIATANQGSEATYESGFVIDKFPISRPNLTFSTLTVSNMSPEDSSIYLCSVAPRTANYGYTFGSGTRLTVV.

The genes are TRBV18 and TRBJ1-3, with 7 bases identical to TRBD1. Germline V gene lookup returns CDR1 KGHSH and CDR2 LQKENI. This CDR3 is built from 16 residues. Trimming cost V 6 bases and J 0 bases; bases outside gene matches: 8. The CDR3 region is CASSPGQPNSGNTIYF. The CDR3 DNA is TGTGCCAGCTCGCCGGGACAGCCAAACTCTGGAAACACCATATATTTT.

There are a few counts of this clone. The chain is built from TRBV4-3 and TRBJ1-1, with no clear D. The CDR3 is made up of 17 amino acids. The germline V and J ends were trimmed by 2 bases and 1 base, with 17 bases remaining between them. Germline V gene lookup returns CDR1 LGHNA and CDR2 YSLEER. In DNA, the CDR3 is TGCGCCAGCAGCCAATACCTTGGCGAGGGCTGGAACACTGAAGCTTTCTTT. It translates to CASSQYLGEGWNTEAFF.

This sequence joins TRBV14 and TRBJ1-1, with TRBD1 as a possible D gene (5 bases). CDR1 is SGHDN, CDR2 FVKESK, per germline. There are 15 residues in the CDR3. Trimming pared 6 bases from V and 7 bases from J, leaving 21 bases between. For the CDR3, the DNA is TGTGCCAGCAGAAAAAGCCAGGGATTAAGGGGTGAAGCTTTCTTT. As protein: CASRKSQGLRGEAFF.

V usage is TRBV11-2 and J usage is TRBJ1-5, with TRBD1 matching over 8 bases. Trimming cost V 5 bases and J 6 bases; bases outside gene matches: 12. CDR1 and CDR2 (germline): SGHAT, FQNNGV. The CDR3 length is 16 residues. Written as DNA, the CDR3 is TGTGCCAGCAGCCCCGAGGACAGGGCCGGCGGTCAGCCCCAGCATTTT. Protein: CASSPEDRAGGQPQHF.

CDR3 loop: CASSSMAPNEKLFF. CDR3 nucleotides: TGTGCCAGCAGTTCGATGGCCCCTAATGAAAAACTGTTTTTT. This chain uses TRBV6-6 with TRBJ1-4, with no clear D. V was pared by 4 bases and J by 3 bases, with 9 bases between. CDR1 is MNHNY and CDR2 is SVGAGI in the germline V gene (reference sequence). CDR3 size: 14 residues.

The V and J genes are TRBV5-1 and TRBJ1-2; D call uncertain. The ends were cut back, 4 bases at V and 4 bases at J, with 14 bases in the middle. CDR3 length equals 14 residues. Per germline, CDR1 SGHRS and CDR2 YFSETQ. This CDR3 is CASSDTPESYGYTF. CDR3 DNA: TGCGCCAGCAGCGATACACCGGAGTCCTATGGCTACACCTTC.

The V gene is TRBV18, the J gene TRBJ1-2; D is perhaps TRBD1 (5 bases). The CDR3 runs 15 residues. V was shortened by 3 bases and J by 3 bases, with 14 bases between the two germline ends. Germline lookup yields CDR1 KGHSH and CDR2 LQKENI. CDR3 sequence reads: CASSPPGGTHYGYTF. Here the CDR3 DNA reads TGTGCCAGCTCACCCCCAGGAGGGACTCACTATGGCTACACCTTC.